These T cell receptor beta chains were read from a single sample in a study of response to subunit inactivated influenza vaccine. TCRdb reanalysed the RT-PCR reads using MiXCR and keeps one entry per CDR3 protein. The sample has roughly 710,000 distinct CDR3 sequences, 11% to 15% seen once. The sequenced sample was PBMCs from blood, obtained roughly 2 weeks before vaccination. Source of these receptors: a man aged 45 to 65 who received an inactivated influenza vaccine. Both conserved end residues are part of each CDR3. The D gene is left open where the match is weak. Clone sizes are given selectively: once, few, many, or a class where the clone is expanded.

abundance	d_gene	v_gene	j_gene	CDR3nt	CDR3aa
few	-	TRBV6-2/TRBV6-3	TRBJ2-2	TGTGCCAGCAGTTATTCCGGGAGGAACACCGGGGAGCTGTTTTTT	CASSYSGRNTGELFF
few	TRBD1	TRBV20-1	TRBJ1-2	TGCAGTGCGGATGGCGGGACAGGCTATGGCTACACCTTC	CSADGGTGYGYTF
few	-	TRBV7-9	TRBJ2-7	TGTGCCAGCAGCGACGGACAGATCTACGAGCAGTACTTC	CASSDGQIYEQYF
few	TRBD2	TRBV9	TRBJ2-5	TGTGCCAGCAGCGGCGGACTAGCGGCACAAGAGACCCAGTACTTC	CASSGGLAAQETQYF
few	-	TRBV24-1	TRBJ2-5	TGTGCCACCAGTGCGATCGACGCGCCGCAAGAGACCCAGTACTTC	CATSAIDAPQETQYF
few	TRBD2	TRBV7-3	TRBJ2-3	TGTGCCAGCAGCTTAGGCCGGACTAGCGTGGAGGGAGATACGCAGTATTTT	CASSLGRTSVEGDTQYF
few	TRBD2	TRBV25-1	TRBJ2-2	TGTGCCAGCAGTGAATTGTGGGGACTAGCGGGAGCCGGGGAGCTGTTTTTT	CASSELWGLAGAGELFF
many	-	TRBV20-1	TRBJ1-1	TGCAGTGCTAGGACACAAGGGAATGCGATCCCTGAAGCTTTCTTT	CSARTQGNAIPEAFF
-	TRBD1	TRBV28	TRBJ2-7	TGTGCCAGCAGCCGGACAGGACTCTCCTACGAGCAGTACTTC	CASSRTGLSYEQYF
-	-	TRBV20-1	TRBJ2-1	TGCAGTGCTAGACACCTCTCCTACAATGAGCAGTTCTTC	CSARHLSYNEQFF
-	-	TRBV12-3/TRBV12-4	TRBJ2-1	TGTGCCAGCAGTTTTAATCGGGGGCCAGCTGAGCAGTTCTTC	CASSFNRGPAEQFF
-	-	TRBV12-3/TRBV12-4	TRBJ2-3	TGTGCCAGCAGTTCAGGGGCCCGAGATACGCAGTATTTT	CASSSGARDTQYF
-	-	TRBV11-3	TRBJ1-4	TGTGCCAGCAGCTTAGGATCAAGGGAAAAACTGTTTTTT	CASSLGSREKLFF
-	-	TRBV11-3	TRBJ2-1	TGTGCCAGCAGCTTTCGCTCTAGCGAGTACAATGAGCAGTTCTTC	CASSFRSSEYNEQFF
few	-	TRBV20-1	TRBJ2-5	TGCAGTGCTAGAAACACGAGGGGAAGGATAGGTCAAGAGACCCAGTACTTC	CSARNTRGRIGQETQYF
-	TRBD2	TRBV18	TRBJ2-3	TGTGCCAGCTCACCTCTACGACTAGCGGGAGAAACAGATACGCAGTATTTT	CASSPLRLAGETDTQYF
-	-	TRBV6-1	TRBJ2-7	TGTGCCAGCAGTGAAAACCGCGACTACGAGCAGTACTTC	CASSENRDYEQYF
-	-	TRBV11-1	TRBJ2-1	TGTGCCAGCAGCTTATGGAGGGACACGGCTCTCTACAATGAGCAGTTCTTC	CASSLWRDTALYNEQFF
few	-	TRBV29-1	TRBJ2-1	TGCAGCGTTGAGGCCAGGACCTACAATGAGCAGTTCTTC	CSVEARTYNEQFF
-	-	TRBV7-9	TRBJ2-5	TGTGCCAGCAGCGGGCTTCCCGGGACCCAGTACTTC	CASSGLPGTQYF
-	-	TRBV12-3/TRBV12-4	TRBJ2-4	TGTGCCAGCAGTCCCCGGACTATAAAGGCCAAAAACATTCAGTACTTC	CASSPRTIKAKNIQYF
many	-	TRBV12-3/TRBV12-4	TRBJ2-2	TGTGCCAGCAGCTCTCAATACTTGAACACCGGGGAGCTGTTTTTT	CASSSQYLNTGELFF
-	TRBD2	TRBV11-2	TRBJ2-5	TGTGCCAGCAGCCAGCTAGCGGCGGAGACCCAGTACTTC	CASSQLAAETQYF
-	TRBD2	TRBV29-1	TRBJ2-2	TGCAGCGTTGAAGATAGGGCTAGCGGGAGGGTGAATTCTGGGGAGCTGTTTTTT	CSVEDRASGRVNSGELFF
-	-	TRBV27	TRBJ2-7	TGTGCCAGCAGTTTGAATCTCTACGAGCAGTACTTC	CASSLNLYEQYF
-	-	TRBV7-2	TRBJ2-2	TGTGCCAGCAGCCCTACTCCGAACACCGGGGAGCTGTTTTTT	CASSPTPNTGELFF
many	TRBD1	TRBV12-3/TRBV12-4	TRBJ2-5	TGTGCCAGCAGTCCCGGGACAGGGGGCTTAGAGACCCAGTACTTC	CASSPGTGGLETQYF
-	-	TRBV18	TRBJ1-4	TGTGCCAGCTCACAGAACCGTATGATTGGCGAAAAACTGTTTTTT	CASSQNRMIGEKLFF
-	TRBD1	TRBV12-3/TRBV12-4	TRBJ1-2	TGTGCCAGCAGTCCCGCGAACAGGGGGAGTCACTATGGCTACACCTTC	CASSPANRGSHYGYTF
few	TRBD2	TRBV7-9	TRBJ2-2	TGTGCCAGCAGCTCTCCGGGACTAGCGGGCCCTGGGGAGCTGTTTTTT	CASSSPGLAGPGELFF
-	TRBD1	TRBV5-1	TRBJ1-4	TGCGCCAGCAGCCTCCAGGGGGCCCAAAATGAAAAACTGTTTTTT	CASSLQGAQNEKLFF
-	-	TRBV7-3	TRBJ2-1	TGTGCCAGCAGCTTAACGTTAAGGGCTAGTAGTGAGCAGTTCTTC	CASSLTLRASSEQFF
few	-	TRBV2	TRBJ2-7	TGTGCCAGCAGTGCTCTTGTACTAAGCGGATTTTCCTACGAGCAGTACTTC	CASSALVLSGFSYEQYF
-	-	TRBV20-1	TRBJ2-5	TGCAGTGCTCGAACTGGGGGGTTGGAGACCCAGTACTTC	CSARTGGLETQYF
few	-	TRBV14	TRBJ1-1	TGTGCCAGCAGCCCCCCGGGACAATTGAACACTGAAGCTTTCTTT	CASSPPGQLNTEAFF
few	-	TRBV18	TRBJ2-4	TGTGCCAGCTCACCCGTACAGGGAGTCGAAAACATTCAGTACTTC	CASSPVQGVENIQYF
few	TRBD1	TRBV5-1	TRBJ1-5	TGCGCCAGCAGCAAGGGACAGGGGGGGCAGCCCCAGCATTTT	CASSKGQGGQPQHF
few	TRBD2	TRBV4-2	TRBJ2-7	TGTGCCAGCAGCCAAGATTCGGCGGGAGTGTCCTACGAGCAGTACTTC	CASSQDSAGVSYEQYF
-	TRBD2	TRBV27	TRBJ2-1	TGTGCCAGCAGTTCGGGACTAGCGTTCAATGAGCAGTTCTTC	CASSSGLAFNEQFF
-	-	TRBV25-1	TRBJ2-2	TGTGCCAGCAGTGTAACAGGGATCACCGGGGAGCTGTTTTTT	CASSVTGITGELFF
few	TRBD1	TRBV9	TRBJ2-6	TGTGCCAGCAGCGACAGGGGCGGTTCTGGGGCCAACGTCCTGACTTTC	CASSDRGGSGANVLTF
few	-	TRBV18	TRBJ1-1	TGTGCCAGCTCACCAACTTTGAGCGGGAACACTGAAGCTTTCTTT	CASSPTLSGNTEAFF
-	TRBD2	TRBV5-8	TRBJ2-1	TGTGCCAGCAGCGCCGAACTAGCGGGAGAGGGAAATGAGCAGTTCTTC	CASSAELAGEGNEQFF
-	-	TRBV6-2/TRBV6-3	TRBJ2-7	TGTGCCAGCAGTTTTGAAGGGGGGACCTACGAGCAGTACTTC	CASSFEGGTYEQYF
-	-	TRBV29-1	TRBJ1-1	TGCAGCGTTGAAATCAGGGGTAACACTGAAGCTTTCTTT	CSVEIRGNTEAFF
-	-	TRBV15	TRBJ1-4	TGTGCCACCAGCGGAGATCTATCGGATGTTGAAAAACTGTTTTTT	CATSGDLSDVEKLFF
-	-	TRBV5-1	TRBJ2-2	TGCGCCAGCAGCTCAGCCCAAAACACCGGGGAGCTGTTTTTT	CASSSAQNTGELFF
many	-	TRBV19	TRBJ1-1	TGTGCCAGTAGTAACAGGATGAACACTGAAGCTTTCTTT	CASSNRMNTEAFF
-	-	TRBV9	TRBJ2-7	TGTGCCAGCGGTCGAGCGGAGAAATCCTACGAGCAGTACTTC	CASGRAEKSYEQYF
-	TRBD2	TRBV6-2/TRBV6-3	TRBJ2-1	TGTGCCAGCAGACCCATTGGAATCCCGGGACTAGCGGGGGGTTCCTCCTACAATGAGCAGTTCTTC	CASRPIGIPGLAGGSSYNEQFF
-	-	TRBV4-1	TRBJ2-7	TGCGCCAGCAGCCAAGGTGGAGGACAGTCGTACGAGCAGTACTTC	CASSQGGGQSYEQYF